A single sample gave rise to the 31 T cell receptor beta chains below, sequenced in a study of human T cells and chemical hapten exposure. Time point reported: patch test 3, about 24 weeks after DPC sensitization. Treatment given: therapeutic diphenylcyclopropenone sensitization with weekly scalp DPC. From the RACE reads, TCRdb called clonotypes with MiXCR, one entry per CDR3 protein. The data hold some 84,000 distinct CDR3 sequences, with 10% to 14% observed a single time. This specimen consisted of whole blood, obtained in connection with sensitization to the hapten diphenylcyclopropenone (DPC). The receptors derive from a woman between 50 and 59 years old with alopecia areata. Some clones in this sample may be carry-over from other donors' samples.

This rearrangement joins TRBV6-1 to TRBJ2-7; 9 nucleotides match TRBD2. Germline lookup yields CDR1 MNHNS and CDR2 SASEGT. Trimming cost V 6 bases and J 5 bases; bases outside gene matches: 17. This CDR3 is built from 17 residues. CDR3 amino acids: CASRRGLTGLATDEQYF. CDR3 DNA: TGTGCCAGCAGGAGGGGTCTAACCGGACTAGCGACGGACGAGCAGTACTTC.

At least ten counts were recorded for this clonotype. The chain employs TRBV28 and TRBJ1-1, with D possibly TRBD1 on 5 matching bases. The V gene's germline CDR1 is MDHEN and CDR2 SYDVKM. The V gene lost 8 bases and the J gene lost 3 bases, with 10 bases spanning the gap. This CDR3 is built from 12 residues. This CDR3 is CASGGQYTEAFF. The CDR3 DNA is TGTGCCAGCGGGGGTCAGTACACTGAAGCTTTCTTT.

V and J are TRBV20-1 and TRBJ1-2; a weak D match, TRBD1 (5 bases). Germline values: CDR1 DFQATT, CDR2 SNEGSKA (reference sequence). The CDR3 is made up of 12 amino acids. Trimming took 0 bases from V and 7 from J, leaving 9 bases between them. The CDR3 sequence: CSARDPGPGYTF. The CDR3 coding sequence is TGCAGTGCTAGAGATCCAGGGCCTGGCTACACCTTC.

V and J are TRBV20-1 and TRBJ2-7, with D possibly being TRBD2 (5 bases). Deletions cut 4 bases from V and 0 bases from J, with 16 bases between. The germline V gene has CDR1 DFQATT and CDR2 SNEGSKA (reference sequence). This CDR3 comprises 15 residues. CDR3 bases: TGCAGTGCTAAAGCGGAGAGAGGCAGCTCCTACGAGCAGTACTTC. As protein: CSAKAERGSSYEQYF.

Of note for this clonotype: A read error may be the cause here, since a much bigger clone is one base away. The chain joins TRBV12-3 or TRBV12-4 to TRBJ1-5; TRBD1 agrees at 8 bases. V lost 6 bases, J lost 0 bases, and 10 bases stayed unmatched. The CDR3 extends over 17 amino acids. This chain's CDR3 is CASRLNRGRPSNQPQHF. The CDR3 DNA reads as TGTGCCAGCAGATTGAACAGGGGGAGACCTAGCAATCAGCCCCAGCATTTT.

This clonotype was seen at least ten times. The V call is TRBV6-1, the J call TRBJ2-3; TRBD2 agrees at 10 bases. This CDR3 is built from 15 residues. Germline V CDR1 and CDR2: MNHNS, SASEGT. V trimming: 1 base; J trimming: 11 bases; junction bases outside the gene matches: 9. The CDR3 here is CASSEDSGRSMGQYF. CDR3 nucleotide sequence: TGTGCCAGCAGTGAAGATAGCGGGAGGTCCATGGGGCAGTATTTT.

This clonotype occurred many times. The V call is TRBV6-6, the J call TRBJ1-2; D is ambiguous. Trimming pared 2 bases from V and 4 bases from J, leaving 5 bases between. In germline, CDR1 is MNHNY, CDR2 SVGAGI (reference sequence). There are 12 residues in the CDR3. The CDR3 loop is CASSYGSYGYTF. The CDR3 DNA follows: TGTGCCAGCAGTTACGGCAGCTATGGCTACACCTTC.

This clonotype appeared many times. The rearrangement links TRBV18 to TRBJ2-2, with D tentatively TRBD1 (5 bases). The CDR3 consists of 16 residues. Germline V lookup: CDR1 KGHSH, CDR2 LQKENI. Trimming took 3 bases from V and 3 from J, leaving 14 bases between them. CDR3 sequence: CASSPPKGADTGELFF. CDR3 in DNA: TGTGCCAGCTCACCCCCGAAAGGGGCGGACACCGGGGAGCTGTTTTTT. Full variable domain (remainder filled in from reference TRBV18 and TRBJ2-2): NAGVMQNPRHLVRRRGQEARLRCSPMKGHSHVYWYRQLPEEGLKFMVYLQKENIIDESGMPKERFSAEFPKEGPSILRIQQVVRGDSAAYFCASSPPKGADTGELFFGEGSRLTVL.

This clonotype was counted between two and nine times. The chain combines TRBV7-2 with TRBJ2-1; D may be TRBD1 or TRBD2 (5 bases each). This CDR3 region has 15 residues. The germline gives CDR1 SGHTA, CDR2 FQGNSA. The V end was cut by 5 bases, the J end by 8 bases, with 19 bases between. The CDR3 coding sequence is TGTGCCAGCAGCCACCGGGACCAACTCCCCGATGAGCAGTTCTTC. Protein: CASSHRDQLPDEQFF.

This clonotype was seen ten or more times. The chain employs TRBV6-4 and TRBJ2-2, with D tentatively TRBD1 (6 bases). The CDR3 covers 14 residues. CDR1 and CDR2 (germline): MRHNA, SNTAGT. V lost 5 bases to trimming and J lost 2 bases, with 9 bases between them. CDR3 sequence (DNA): TGTGCCAGCAGTCCAGGGGTAAACACCGGGGAGCTGTTTTTT. Translating gives CASSPGVNTGELFF.

This clonotype came up many times. The chain joins TRBV20-1 to TRBJ2-3; D is unresolved. This CDR3 contains 15 residues. Germline V gene lookup returns CDR1 DFQATT and CDR2 SNEGSKA (reference sequence). Trimming shortened V by 1 base and J by 6 bases, and 17 bases separated the two germline ends. The CDR3, as DNA: TGCAGTGCTAGAGCCGGGCTCCCGACTTGGGATACGCAGTATTTT. Its protein product is CSARAGLPTWDTQYF.

This clonotype was seen just once. Being one base from a much bigger clone, this may be a read error. The chain links TRBV7-2 to TRBJ2-5; 10 nucleotides agree with TRBD2. CDR3 length: 16 residues. The V segment lost 4 bases and the J segment 1 base; nucleotides outside the gene matches: 6. The germline V gene encodes CDR1 SGHTA and CDR2 FQGNSA. This CDR3 reads CASSYGTSVGQETQYF. CDR3 bases: TGTGCCAGCAGCTACGGGACTAGCGTGGGCCAAGAGACCCAGTACTTC.

A single count supports this clonotype. Germline and junction disagree at one end, which may indicate a read error. The chain combines TRBV14 with TRBJ2-1, with TRBD2 as a possible D gene (5 bases). Germline V CDR1 and CDR2: SGHDN, FVKESK. The CDR3 has 15 amino acids. DNA of the CDR3: TGTACCAGCAGCCAAAACCCCCGGGGATGGAATGAGCAGTTCTTC. Its protein is CTSSQNPRGWNEQFF.

This sequence joins TRBV12-3 or TRBV12-4 and TRBJ2-3; D is perhaps TRBD2 (5 bases). With 6 bases removed from V and 5 bases from J, the gap between germline ends came to 18 bases. This CDR3 is built from 15 residues. CDR3 bases: TGTGCCAGCAGCCCGACTAACCCGGGGATAGATACGCAGTATTTT. This sequence encodes CASSPTNPGIDTQYF.

The CDR3 DNA reads as TGCAGTGCTAGAAAACTCCCCTACGAGCAGTACTTC. Translated: CSARKLPYEQYF. The rearrangement uses TRBV20-1 and TRBJ2-7; no reliable D call. This CDR3 is 12 amino acids long. Per germline, CDR1 DFQATT and CDR2 SNEGSKA (reference sequence). The V end lost 2 bases, the J end lost 2 bases, and 7 bases lay between the germline ends.

This clonotype was recorded at least ten times. V gene TRBV11-2 combines with J gene TRBJ2-5; a weak D match, TRBD1 (6 bases). There are 12 residues in the CDR3. Trimming took off 5 bases at V and 13 bases at J, with 17 bases between the two ends. Germline V gives CDR1 SGHAT, CDR2 FQNNGV. CDR3 DNA: TGTGCCAGCAGCCTTCCCTACAGGGAACTGTACTTC. Its translation: CASSLPYRELYF.

The rearrangement links TRBV20-1 to TRBJ2-3, with TRBD2 as a possible D gene (5 bases). CDR1 is DFQATT, CDR2 SNEGSKA, per germline (reference sequence). The CDR3 totals 15 residues. Deletions cut 3 bases from V and 0 bases from J, with 13 bases between. DNA of the CDR3: TGCAGTGCTAGGTTTGGCGGGTCTAGCACAGATACGCAGTATTTT. This translates into CSARFGGSSTDTQYF.

Notes on this clonotype: The CDR3 end shows no conserved phenylalanine or tryptophan, and so a read error is likely. V is TRBV6-6 and J is TRBJ2-1; TRBD2 matches 9 bases. Looked up from germline, CDR1 is MNHNY and CDR2 is SVGAGI (reference sequence). V trimming: 4 bases; J trimming: 9 bases; junction bases outside the gene matches: 7. CDR3 size: 14 residues. CDR3 sequence (DNA): TGTGCCAGCAGTTTAGCGGGAGAATACGGTGAGCAGTTCTCC. Translated: CASSLAGEYGEQFS.

This clonotype was counted many times. This chain joins TRBV7-3 and TRBJ2-2; D assignment may be TRBD1 or TRBD2 (6 bases each). There are 14 residues in the CDR3. Trimming removed 6 bases at V and 4 bases at J, with 12 bases between. CDR1 SGHTA and CDR2 FQGTGA come from the germline V gene. The DNA for the CDR3 is TGTGCCAGCAGGCTCGGGGGCCTCACCGGGGAGCTGTTTTTT. Translating gives CASRLGGLTGELFF.

This clonotype has ten or more counts. The chain has TRBV6-1 and TRBJ2-7; D is unresolved. Germline V gives CDR1 MNHNS, CDR2 SASEGT. V was pared by 0 bases and J by 3 bases, with 12 bases between. The CDR3 consists of 15 residues. As DNA, the CDR3 is TGTGCCAGCAGTGAAGCGGGGTTCGGATTCTACGAGCAGTACTTC. Translating it yields CASSEAGFGFYEQYF.

The rearrangement uses TRBV7-8 and TRBJ2-1, with 7 bases identical to TRBD1. Germline CDR1 is SGHVS and CDR2 is FQNEAQ. The trim removed 8 bases at V and 9 bases at J, leaving 4 bases unmatched. This CDR3 contains 11 residues. In DNA, the CDR3 is TGTGCCAGCCGACAGGGACGTGAGCAGTTCTTC. This gives the protein CASRQGREQFF. Filled out from reference TRBV7-8 and TRBJ2-1, the complete variable domain reads GAGVSQSPRYKVAKRGQDVALRCDPISGHVSLFWYQQALGQGPEFLTYFQNEAQLDKSGLPSDRFFAERPEGSVSTLKIQRTQQEDSAVYLCASRQGREQFFGPGTRLTVL.

This clonotype was recorded at least ten times. This chain links TRBV5-1 with TRBJ1-5, with TRBD1 matching 7 bases. Germline V CDR1 and CDR2: SGHRS, YFSETQ. V shed 4 bases, J shed 2 bases, and the junction held 6 bases outside the gene matches. There are 15 residues in the CDR3. CDR3 amino acids: CASSRTGDGNQPQHF. CDR3 bases: TGCGCCAGCAGCCGGACAGGAGACGGCAATCAGCCCCAGCATTTT.

This clonotype occurred a few times. The chain joins TRBV27 to TRBJ2-1; D gene uncertain. The length of the CDR3 is 11 residues. Germline V lookup: CDR1 MNHEY, CDR2 SMNVEV (reference sequence). V was clipped by 4 bases and J by 9 bases, with 7 bases between them. The CDR3 protein is CASSSLGEQFF. CDR3 DNA sequence: TGTGCCAGCAGTTCGCTGGGTGAGCAGTTCTTC.

This clonotype came up many times. The chain recombines TRBV7-9 with TRBJ2-1; D is ambiguous. The germline gives CDR1 SEHNR, CDR2 FQNEAQ (reference sequence). The V gene lost 8 bases and the J gene lost 1 base, with 15 bases spanning the gap. The CDR3 contains 15 residues. This CDR3 is CASVLGDSSYNEQFF. The CDR3, as DNA: TGTGCCAGCGTACTTGGTGATTCTTCCTACAATGAGCAGTTCTTC.

This clonotype was seen only a few times. The V call is TRBV11-3, the J call TRBJ1-2, with 10 nucleotides matching TRBD1. This CDR3 has 16 residues. Germline assignment: CDR1 SGHNT and CDR2 YENEEA. V lost 5 bases, J lost 5 bases, and 11 bases stayed unmatched. DNA of the CDR3: TGTGCCAGCAGCCCTAAGTGGGACAGGGGACATTATGGCTACACCTTC. Translated: CASSPKWDRGHYGYTF.

The sample holds a few counts of this clonotype. The chain couples TRBV12-3 or TRBV12-4 to TRBJ2-2, with D perhaps TRBD2 (6 bases). CDR3 length: 14 residues. The V end was cut by 11 bases, the J end by 4 bases, with 17 bases between. CDR3 loop: CAGRLAAGTGELFF. The CDR3 nucleotides read TGTGCCGGCCGTTTAGCGGCGGGCACCGGGGAGCTGTTTTTT.

The chain recombines TRBV15 with TRBJ1-1, with TRBD1 matching 10 bases. In germline, CDR1 is LNHNV, CDR2 YYDKDF (reference sequence). Unmatched junction bases numbered 5, after V lost 4 bases and J lost 0 bases. CDR3 length: 16 amino acids. For the CDR3, the DNA is TGTGCCACCAGCACAGGGGACAGGGGAGTGAACACTGAAGCTTTCTTT. Encoded protein: CATSTGDRGVNTEAFF. Full variable domain (remainder filled in from reference TRBV15 and TRBJ1-1): DAMVIQNPRYQVTQFGKPVTLSCSQTLNHNVMYWYQQKSSQAPKLLFHYYDKDFNNEADTPDNFQSRRPNTSFCFLDIRSPGLGDTAMYLCATSTGDRGVNTEAFFGQGTRLTVV.

There are a few counts of this clonotype. The chain carries TRBV19 and TRBJ2-5; the match to TRBD1 covers 7 bases. Per germline, CDR1 LNHDA and CDR2 SQIVND (reference sequence). The CDR3 length is 14 residues. With 4 bases clipped from V and 7 bases from J, the junction kept 9 bases outside the gene matches. The CDR3 here is CASSTYRGRGTQYF. The CDR3 DNA follows: TGTGCCAGTAGTACCTACAGGGGCCGAGGGACCCAGTACTTC.

This clonotype occurred a few times. Being one base from a much bigger clone, this may be a read error. The chain uses TRBV27 and TRBJ1-1; 9 nucleotides agree with TRBD1. Germline V gene lookup returns CDR1 MNHEY and CDR2 SMNVEV (reference sequence). The CDR3 spans 16 residues. The CDR3 DNA reads TGTGTCAGCAGTGCGATGGCGGGACAGGGACTTACTGAAGCTTTCTTT. This codes for CVSSAMAGQGLTEAFF.

The V call is TRBV28, the J call TRBJ2-7; D gene uncertain. Germline assignment: CDR1 MDHEN and CDR2 SYDVKM. With 5 bases removed from V and 2 bases from J, the gap between germline ends came to 7 bases. The CDR3 runs to 12 residues. As DNA, the CDR3 is TGTGCCAGCAGTCGCGAGCCCTACGAGCAGTACTTC. Residues: CASSREPYEQYF. Supplemented by reference TRBV28 and TRBJ2-7, the full variable domain reads DVKVTQSSRYLVKRTGEKVFLECVQDMDHENMFWYRQDPGLGLRLIYFSYDVKMKEKGDIPEGYSVSREKKERFSLILESASTNQTSMYLCASSREPYEQYFGPGTRLTVT.

This clonotype has a handful of counts. DNA for the CDR3: TGTGCCTGGAGTTGGCTAGCGGGAGCAACCGGGGAGCTGTTTTTT. Translation: CAWSWLAGATGELFF. The chain has TRBV30 and TRBJ2-2; 10 nucleotides match TRBD2. Germline-derived CDR1 and CDR2 are GTSNPN and SVGIG (reference sequence). This CDR3 has 15 amino acids. Trimming took 2 bases from V and 5 from J; bases not matched to a gene: 5.